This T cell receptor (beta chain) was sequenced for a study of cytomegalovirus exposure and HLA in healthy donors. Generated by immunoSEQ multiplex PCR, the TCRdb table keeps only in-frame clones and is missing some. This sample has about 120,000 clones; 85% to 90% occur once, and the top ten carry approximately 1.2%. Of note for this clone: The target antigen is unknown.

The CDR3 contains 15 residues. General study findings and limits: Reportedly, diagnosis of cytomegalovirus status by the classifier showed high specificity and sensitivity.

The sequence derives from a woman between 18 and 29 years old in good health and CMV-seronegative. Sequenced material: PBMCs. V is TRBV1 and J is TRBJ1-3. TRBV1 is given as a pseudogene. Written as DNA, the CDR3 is TGCACCAGCAGCCAAGTCGAGGGCTCTGGAAACACCATATATTTT. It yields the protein CTSSQVEGSGNTIYF.